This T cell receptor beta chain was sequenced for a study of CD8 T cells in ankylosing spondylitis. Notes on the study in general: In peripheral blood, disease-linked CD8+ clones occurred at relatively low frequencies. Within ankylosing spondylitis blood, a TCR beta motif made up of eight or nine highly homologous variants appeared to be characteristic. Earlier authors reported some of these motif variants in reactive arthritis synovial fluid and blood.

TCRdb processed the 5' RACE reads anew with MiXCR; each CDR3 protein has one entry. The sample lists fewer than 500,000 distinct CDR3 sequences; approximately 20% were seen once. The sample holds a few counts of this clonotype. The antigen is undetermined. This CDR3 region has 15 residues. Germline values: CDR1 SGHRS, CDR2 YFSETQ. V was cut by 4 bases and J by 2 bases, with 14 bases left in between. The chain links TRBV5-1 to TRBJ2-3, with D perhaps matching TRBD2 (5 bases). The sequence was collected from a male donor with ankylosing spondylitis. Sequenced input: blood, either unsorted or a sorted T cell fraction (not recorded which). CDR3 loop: CASSRELDTTDTQYF. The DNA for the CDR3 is TGCGCCAGCAGCCGCGAACTAGACACCACAGATACGCAGTATTTT. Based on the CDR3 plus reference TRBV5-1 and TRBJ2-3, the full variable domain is KAGVTQTPRYLIKTRGQQVTLSCSPISGHRSVSWYQQTPGQGLQFLFEYFSETQRNKGNFPGRFSGRQFSNSRSEMNVSTLELGDSALYLCASSRELDTTDTQYFGPGTRLTVL.